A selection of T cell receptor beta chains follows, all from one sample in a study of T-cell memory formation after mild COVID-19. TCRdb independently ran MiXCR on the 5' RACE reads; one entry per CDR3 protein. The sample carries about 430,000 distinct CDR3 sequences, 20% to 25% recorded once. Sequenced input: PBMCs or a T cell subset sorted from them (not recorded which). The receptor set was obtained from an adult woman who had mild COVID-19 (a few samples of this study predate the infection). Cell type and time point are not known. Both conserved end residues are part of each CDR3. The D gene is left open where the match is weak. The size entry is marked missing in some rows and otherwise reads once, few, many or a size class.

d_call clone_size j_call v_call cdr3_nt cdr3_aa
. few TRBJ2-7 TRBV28 TGTGCCAGCTGTGCCTCAGGAGGAACCTACGAGCAGTACTTC CASCASGGTYEQYF
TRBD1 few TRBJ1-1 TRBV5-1 TGCGCCAGCAGGGAAAACAGGGGGAAGAACACTGAAGCTTTCTTT CASRENRGKNTEAFF
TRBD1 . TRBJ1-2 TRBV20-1 TGCAGTGCTAGGAGACAGGGGGGCAACTATGGCTACACCTTC CSARRQGGNYGYTF
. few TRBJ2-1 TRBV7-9 TGTGCCAGCAGGTCCGGGGTTGATGAGCAGTTCTTC CASRSGVDEQFF
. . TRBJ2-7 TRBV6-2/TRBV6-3 TGTGCCAGCAGCCGCACCATACCGGGGGCCTACGAGCAGTACTTC CASSRTIPGAYEQYF
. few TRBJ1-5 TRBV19 TGTGCCAGTAGCTGGACAGTAAATCAGCCCCAGCATTTT CASSWTVNQPQHF
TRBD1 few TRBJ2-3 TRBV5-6 TGTGCCAGCAGCCCTACCGGGACAGGGGGAGATACGCAGTATTTT CASSPTGTGGDTQYF
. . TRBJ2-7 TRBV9 TGTGCCAGCCCGCCCGGAAGCTACTACGAGCAGTACTTC CASPPGSYYEQYF
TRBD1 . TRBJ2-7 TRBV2 TGTGCCAGCAGTAGACAGGGGGCAACGCGTGGGTACTTC CASSRQGATRGYF
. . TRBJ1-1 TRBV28 TGTGCCACGGGGGGCACTGAAGCTTTCTTT CATGGTEAFF
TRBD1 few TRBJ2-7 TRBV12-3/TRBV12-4 TGTGCCAGCAGCCCTAACAGGGGTTCCCACGAGCAGTACTTC CASSPNRGSHEQYF
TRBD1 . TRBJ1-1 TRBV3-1 TGTGCCAGCAGCCAAGATTTGCGGGCAGGGGGGACTGAAGCTTTCTTT CASSQDLRAGGTEAFF
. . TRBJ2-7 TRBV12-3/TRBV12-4 TGTGCCAGCAGTTTCGGAAACTCCTACGAGCAGTACTTC CASSFGNSYEQYF
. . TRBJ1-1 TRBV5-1 TGCGCCAGCAGCTTGGCCGGTGCGACGAACACTGAAGCTTTCTTT CASSLAGATNTEAFF
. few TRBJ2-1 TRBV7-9 TGTGCCAGCAGCTTCGACCGGACGGGAGAGCAGTTCTTC CASSFDRTGEQFF
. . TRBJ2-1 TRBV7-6 TGTGCCAGCAGCTTAGGAGACAATTCCTACAATGAGCAGTTCTTC CASSLGDNSYNEQFF
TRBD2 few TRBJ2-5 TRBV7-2 TGTGCCAGCAGACGGGGCGGGAGCATAGAGACCCAGTACTTC CASRRGGSIETQYF
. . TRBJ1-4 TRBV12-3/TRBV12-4 TGTGCCAGCAGGCTTACTGAAGGAAAACTGTTTTTT CASRLTEGKLFF